These 13 T cell receptor beta chains originate from one sample sequenced in a study of T-cell reconstitution after alpha-beta-depleted transplantation in children. Library preparation (for TCRbeta) was performed with unique molecular identifiers. TCRdb re-called the PCR reads through MiXCR, storing one row per CDR3 protein. This sample carries almost 500,000 distinct CDR3 sequences, under 15% of them seen once, and the ten largest clones take roughly 5.4%. The sample here was PBMCs from the stem cell graft donor, taken from the stem cell graft. Receptors originate from a human donor who donated a stem cell graft to a child with combined immunodeficiency.

This clonotype was seen a handful of times. This chain connects TRBV7-3 to TRBJ2-7; perhaps D is TRBD1 or TRBD2 (5 bases each). This CDR3 contains 14 residues. In germline, CDR1 is SGHTA, CDR2 FQGTGA. Trimming pared 0 bases from V and 2 bases from J, leaving 8 bases between. CDR3 residues: CASSLTPGPYEQYF. CDR3 coding DNA: TGTGCCAGCAGCTTAACCCCGGGGCCCTACGAGCAGTACTTC.

In this sample, this clonotype turned up a few times. V usage is TRBV7-9 and J usage is TRBJ2-1; D is undetermined. The CDR3 consists of 14 residues. Deletions cut 0 bases from V and 5 bases from J, with 8 bases between. Germline V CDR1 and CDR2: SEHNR, FQNEAQ (reference sequence). The DNA for the CDR3 is TGTGCCAGCAGCTTAGCACCCTCTCACAATGAGCAGTTCTTC. This encodes CASSLAPSHNEQFF.

This clonotype was observed many times. The rearrangement joins TRBV29-1 to TRBJ2-1; TRBD2 matches at 8 bases. The CDR3 is made up of 16 amino acids. V lost 4 bases and J lost 4; bases outside the gene matches: 12. CDR1 SQVTM and CDR2 ANQGSEA come from the germline V gene. In DNA, the CDR3 is TGCAGCGTTGTAGGGGTCCCGGGGGGGGGATACAATGAGCAGTTCTTC. As protein: CSVVGVPGGGYNEQFF.

The CDR3 DNA reads TGTGCCATCAGCCCCGGAGGGGGGACTGAAGCTTTCTTT. Translation gives CAISPGGGTEAFF. The rearrangement uses TRBV10-3 and TRBJ1-1, with TRBD1 as a possible D gene (6 bases). This CDR3 contains 13 residues. Germline V gene sequence: CDR1 ENHRY, CDR2 SYGVKD. V lost 6 bases and J 5 bases, leaving 13 bases between the germline ends.

This clonotype showed up just a few times. The V call is TRBV6-5, the J call TRBJ2-1; 12 nucleotides align to TRBD1. The CDR3 contains 17 residues. The V gene end was trimmed by 0 bases and the J gene end by 7 bases; junction bases not matched to a gene: 7. CDR1 and CDR2 from the germline V gene are MNHEY and SVGAGI. CDR3 amino acids: CASSYSSGDRGRNEQFF. The CDR3 DNA reads TGTGCCAGCAGTTACTCGTCGGGGGACAGGGGGCGAAATGAGCAGTTCTTC.

The chain has TRBV4-1 and TRBJ2-3; 13 bases align to TRBD2. Trimming took 3 bases from V and 6 from J; bases not matched to a gene: 3. Germline assignment: CDR1 MGHRA and CDR2 YSYEKL. This CDR3 is built from 15 residues. This chain's CDR3 is CASSQGGLAGDTQYF. CDR3 DNA sequence: TGCGCCAGCAGCCAGGGGGGACTAGCGGGGGATACGCAGTATTTT.

This clonotype was detected only a few times. The rearrangement links TRBV6-2 or TRBV6-3 to TRBJ1-1; 8 nucleotides agree with TRBD1. The CDR3 sequence is 14 residues long. CDR1 MNHEY and CDR2 SVGEGT come from the germline V gene. The V and J ends lost 7 bases and 5 bases, in that order; junction bases with no gene match: 9. As DNA, the CDR3 is TGTGCCAGCACTTTGGACAGGGCTTTTACTGAAGCTTTCTTT. Amino acids: CASTLDRAFTEAFF.

This clonotype has more than one count but fewer than ten. The CDR3 DNA sequence: TGTGCCAGCAGCCGTAGCGGGCAAGAGACCCAGTACTTC. Its protein is CASSRSGQETQYF. The chain has TRBV7-9 and TRBJ2-5; 7 bases match TRBD2. The length of the CDR3 is 13 residues. The germline V gene encodes CDR1 SEHNR and CDR2 FQNEAQ (reference sequence). The junction had 2 bases not matched to a gene; V was cut back by 5 bases and J by 2 bases. The full variable domain, rest sourced from reference TRBV7-9 and TRBJ2-5, is DTGVSQNPRHKITKRGQNVTFRCDPISEHNRLYWYRQTLGQGPEFLTYFQNEAQLEKSRLLSDRFSAERPKGSFSTLEIQRTEQGDSAMYLCASSRSGQETQYFGPGTRLLVL.

This clonotype has more than one count but fewer than ten. The gene calls are TRBV20-1 and TRBJ1-6, with D perhaps TRBD1 (5 bases). Trimming stripped 1 base from V and 2 bases from J, with 12 bases between. This CDR3 is built from 16 residues. CDR1 DFQATT and CDR2 SNEGSKA come from the germline V gene (reference sequence). CDR3 coding DNA: TGCAGTGCTAGAGGACCCCAGGGTGCCTATAATTCACCCCTCCACTTT. Translated: CSARGPQGAYNSPLHF.

At least ten counts were recorded for this clonotype. The chain has TRBV3-1 and TRBJ1-2; 7 positions agree with TRBD1. CDR1 is LGHDT, CDR2 YNNKEL, per germline (reference sequence). V trimming: 0 bases; J trimming: 5 bases; junction bases outside the gene matches: 6. The CDR3 runs to 15 residues. CDR3 bases: TGTGCCAGCAGCCAAGAAATTGGGACAGCGTATGGCTACACCTTC. Its protein product is CASSQEIGTAYGYTF. The whole variable domain, filled in from reference TRBV3-1 and TRBJ1-2, reads DTAVSQTPKYLVTQMGNDKSIKCEQNLGHDTMYWYKQDSKKFLKIMFSYNNKELIINETVPNRFSPKSPDKAHLNLHINSLELGDSAVYFCASSQEIGTAYGYTFGSGTRLTVV.

This clonotype was observed a handful of times. The CDR3 sequence is CASSYLDRGQDGYTF. CDR3 sequence (DNA): TGTGCCAGCAGTTATCTGGACAGGGGGCAGGATGGCTACACCTTC. The gene calls are TRBV6-5 and TRBJ1-2; 11 bases agree with TRBD1. In germline, CDR1 is MNHEY, CDR2 SVGAGI. V gave up 3 bases and J gave up 6 bases; unmatched junction bases: 6. The CDR3 covers 15 residues.

This clonotype was seen a handful of times. V is TRBV7-8 and J is TRBJ1-5; D may be TRBD1 (5 bases). The germline V gene encodes CDR1 SGHVS and CDR2 FQNEAQ. This CDR3 spans 15 amino acids. V shed 4 bases and J shed 3 bases, with 13 bases lying between them. The DNA of the CDR3 is TGTGCCAGCAGCTCATACCAGGGTATCAATCAGCCCCAGCATTTT. Translation: CASSSYQGINQPQHF.

V and J are TRBV11-2 and TRBJ2-4, with TRBD1 as a possible D gene (5 bases). This CDR3 has 16 residues. V lost 3 bases, J lost 8 bases, and 20 bases lay in between. Germline V gene sequence: CDR1 SGHAT, CDR2 FQNNGV. The CDR3 DNA sequence: TGTGCCAGCAGCTTCTCCCCCAAGGGGCTGAGGTACATTCAGTACTTC. Protein sequence: CASSFSPKGLRYIQYF.